Described below is a single T cell receptor (beta chain) sequence and its context. This CDR3 comprises 15 residues. Germline-derived CDR1 and CDR2 are SEHNR and FQNEAQ (reference sequence). V was pared by 4 bases and J by 1 base, with 13 bases between. The data are from a study of T cells in tuberculosis. On the study more broadly: T cells were selected with CD1B tetramers loaded with glucose monomycolate. Notes on the study in general: Low-affinity CD1B-GMM tetramer-binding T cells may have been missed.

Chain pairing is unknown; alpha and beta were sequenced separately. The method was immunoSEQ multiplex PCR; TCRdb's version includes in-frame clones alone and lacks a portion of them. The sample lists 88,000 or so clones, approximately 91% occurring once. Sorting used thawed, overnight-rested PBMC stained with anti-CD3, a viability dye and GMM-loaded CD1B tetramer. The CD1B tetramers carried C32 glucose monomycolate purified from Rhodococcus equi. PBMC for tetramer sorting were first depleted of CD14-expressing monocytes. The receptor was derived from an adult woman with latent tuberculosis. The chain couples TRBV7-9 to TRBJ2-5; TRBD1 is a possible D gene (5 bases). Sequencing was carried out using CD1b-GMM tetramer-negative cells sorted from PBMCs. The CDR3 here is CASSYRGGLQETQYF. The CDR3 coding sequence is TGTGCCAGCAGCTATAGGGGTGGCCTCCAAGAGACCCAGTACTTC. The variable domain in full, completed from reference TRBV7-9 and TRBJ2-5, reads DTGVSQNPRHKITKRGQNVTFRCDPISEHNRLYWYRQTLGQGPEFLTYFQNEAQLEKSRLLSDRFSAERPKGSFSTLEIQRTEQGDSAMYLCASSYRGGLQETQYFGPGTRLLVL.